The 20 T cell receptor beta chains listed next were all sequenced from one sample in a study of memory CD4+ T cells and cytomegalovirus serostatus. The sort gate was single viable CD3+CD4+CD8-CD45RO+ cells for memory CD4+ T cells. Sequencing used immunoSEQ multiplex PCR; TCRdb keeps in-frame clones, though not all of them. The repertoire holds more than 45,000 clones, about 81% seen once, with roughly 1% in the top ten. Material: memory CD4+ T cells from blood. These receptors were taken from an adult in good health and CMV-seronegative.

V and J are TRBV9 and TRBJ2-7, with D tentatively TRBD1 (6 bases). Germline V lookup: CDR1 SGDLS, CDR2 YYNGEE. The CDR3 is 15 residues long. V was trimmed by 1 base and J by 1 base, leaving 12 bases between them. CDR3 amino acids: CASSVSSGASYEQYF. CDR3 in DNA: TGTGCCAGCAGCGTATCGTCAGGGGCATCCTACGAGCAGTACTTC.

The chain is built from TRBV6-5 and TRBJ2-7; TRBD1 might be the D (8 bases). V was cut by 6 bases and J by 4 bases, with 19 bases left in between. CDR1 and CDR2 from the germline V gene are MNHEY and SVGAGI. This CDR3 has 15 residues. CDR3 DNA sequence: TGTGCCAGCAGCCCCTACAGGGGGGGTATGTACGAGCAGTACTTC. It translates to CASSPYRGGMYEQYF.

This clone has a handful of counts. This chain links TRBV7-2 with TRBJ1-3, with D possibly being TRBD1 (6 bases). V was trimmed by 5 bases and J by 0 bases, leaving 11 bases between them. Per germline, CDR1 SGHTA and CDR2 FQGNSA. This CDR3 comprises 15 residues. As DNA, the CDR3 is TGTGCCAGCAGCGAACAGGGCTACTCTGGAAACACCATATATTTT. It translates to CASSEQGYSGNTIYF. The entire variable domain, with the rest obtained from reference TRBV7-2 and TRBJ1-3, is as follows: GAGVSQSPSNKVTEKGKDVELRCDPISGHTALYWYRQSLGQGLEFLIYFQGNSAPDKSGLPSDRFSAERTGGSVSTLTIQRTQQEDSAVYLCASSEQGYSGNTIYFGEGSWLTVV.

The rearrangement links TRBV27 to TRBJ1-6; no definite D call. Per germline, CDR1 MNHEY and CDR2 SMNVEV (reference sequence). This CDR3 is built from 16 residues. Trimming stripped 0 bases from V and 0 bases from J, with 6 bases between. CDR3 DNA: TGTGCCAGCAGTTTATCGCCGAGCTCCTATAATTCACCCCTCCACTTT. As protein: CASSLSPSSYNSPLHF.

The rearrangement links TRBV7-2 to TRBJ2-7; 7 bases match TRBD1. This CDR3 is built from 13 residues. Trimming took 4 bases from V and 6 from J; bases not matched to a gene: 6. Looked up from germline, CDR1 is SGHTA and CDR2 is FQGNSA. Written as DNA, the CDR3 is TGTGCCAGCAGCTGGACAGGTAACGGCGAGCAGTACTTC. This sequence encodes CASSWTGNGEQYF.

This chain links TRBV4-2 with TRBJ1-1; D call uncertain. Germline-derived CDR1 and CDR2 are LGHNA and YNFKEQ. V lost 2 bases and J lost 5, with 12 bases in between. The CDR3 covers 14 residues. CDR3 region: CASSQTGVVTEAFF. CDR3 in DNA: TGTGCCAGCAGCCAAACCGGGGTGGTTACTGAAGCTTTCTTT.

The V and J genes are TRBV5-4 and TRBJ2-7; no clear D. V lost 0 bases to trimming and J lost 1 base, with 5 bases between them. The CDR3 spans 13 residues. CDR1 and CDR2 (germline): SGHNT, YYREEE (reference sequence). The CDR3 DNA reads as TGTGCCAGCAGCTTGGCACAATCCTACGAGCAGTACTTC. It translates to CASSLAQSYEQYF.

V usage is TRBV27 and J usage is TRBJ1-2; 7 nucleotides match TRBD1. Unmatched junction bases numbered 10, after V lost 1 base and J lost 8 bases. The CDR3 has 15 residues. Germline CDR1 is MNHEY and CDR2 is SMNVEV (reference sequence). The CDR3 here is CASSLLDREKDGYTF. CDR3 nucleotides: TGTGCCAGCAGTTTATTAGACAGGGAGAAAGACGGCTACACCTTC.

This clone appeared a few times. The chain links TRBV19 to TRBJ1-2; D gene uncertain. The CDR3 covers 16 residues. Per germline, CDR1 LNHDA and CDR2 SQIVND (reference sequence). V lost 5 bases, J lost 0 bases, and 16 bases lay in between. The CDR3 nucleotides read TGTGCCAGTAGTGGGGAGACACAGACTACTAACTATGGCTACACCTTC. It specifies CASSGETQTTNYGYTF.

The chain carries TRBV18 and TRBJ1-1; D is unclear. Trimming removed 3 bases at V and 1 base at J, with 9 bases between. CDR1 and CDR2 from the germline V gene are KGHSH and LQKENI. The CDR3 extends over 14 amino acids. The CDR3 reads CASSPIARNTEAFF. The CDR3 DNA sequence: TGTGCCAGCTCACCGATAGCGAGGAACACTGAAGCTTTCTTT.

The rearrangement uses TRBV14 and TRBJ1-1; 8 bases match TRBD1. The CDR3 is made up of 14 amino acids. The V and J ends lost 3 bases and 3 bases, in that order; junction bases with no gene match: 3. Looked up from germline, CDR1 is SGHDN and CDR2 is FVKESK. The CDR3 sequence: CASSQVDRDTEAFF. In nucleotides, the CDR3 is TGTGCCAGCAGCCAGGTGGACAGGGACACTGAAGCTTTCTTT.

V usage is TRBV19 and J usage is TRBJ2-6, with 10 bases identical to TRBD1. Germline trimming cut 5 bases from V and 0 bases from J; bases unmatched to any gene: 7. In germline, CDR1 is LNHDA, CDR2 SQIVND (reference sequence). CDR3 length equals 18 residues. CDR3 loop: CASSRATGGRSGANVLTF. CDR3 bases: TGTGCCAGTAGTCGGGCGACAGGGGGCCGCTCTGGGGCCAACGTCCTGACTTTC.

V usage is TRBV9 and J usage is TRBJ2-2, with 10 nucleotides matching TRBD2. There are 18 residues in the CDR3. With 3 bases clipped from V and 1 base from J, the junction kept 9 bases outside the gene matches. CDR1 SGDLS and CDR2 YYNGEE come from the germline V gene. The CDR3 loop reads CASSEPLAGYRNTGELFF. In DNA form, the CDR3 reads TGTGCCAGCAGCGAACCACTAGCGGGATATCGGAACACCGGGGAGCTGTTTTTT.

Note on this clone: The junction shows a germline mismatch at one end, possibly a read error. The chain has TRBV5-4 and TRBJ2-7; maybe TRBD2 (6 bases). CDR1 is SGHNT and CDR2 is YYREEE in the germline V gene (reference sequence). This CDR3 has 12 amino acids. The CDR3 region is CASSLAGTPPNF. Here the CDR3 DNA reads TGTGCCAGCAGCTTGGCGGGGACTCCGCCGAACTTC. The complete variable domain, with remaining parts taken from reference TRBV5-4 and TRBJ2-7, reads ETGVTQSPTHLIKTRGQQVTLRCSSQSGHNTVSWYQQALGQGPQFIFQYYREEENGRGNFPPRFSGLQFPNYSSELNVNALELDDSALYLCASSLAGTPPNFGPGTRLTVT.

CDR3 in DNA: TGTGCCAGCAGGGTGGGGGGATACACAGATACGCAGTATTTT. It encodes CASRVGGYTDTQYF. The gene calls are TRBV2 and TRBJ2-3, with D possibly being TRBD2 (6 bases). Germline CDR1 reads SNHLY; CDR2 reads FYNNEI. The CDR3 is 14 residues long. Trimming pared 6 bases from V and 2 bases from J, leaving 12 bases between.

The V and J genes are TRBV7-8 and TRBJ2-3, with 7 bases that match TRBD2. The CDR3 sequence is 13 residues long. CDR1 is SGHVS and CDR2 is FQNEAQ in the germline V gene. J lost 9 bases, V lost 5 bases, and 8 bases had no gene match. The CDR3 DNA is TGTGCCAGCAGCGCGAGCGGGACTTACACGCAGTATTTT. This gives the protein CASSASGTYTQYF.

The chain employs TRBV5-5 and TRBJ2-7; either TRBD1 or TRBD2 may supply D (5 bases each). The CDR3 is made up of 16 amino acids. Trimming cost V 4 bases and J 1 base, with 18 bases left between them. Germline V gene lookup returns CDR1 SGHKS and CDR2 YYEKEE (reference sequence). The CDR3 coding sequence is TGTGCCAGCAGCGTTAGCGTTGCAGGGATGTCCTACGAGCAGTACTTC. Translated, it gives CASSVSVAGMSYEQYF.

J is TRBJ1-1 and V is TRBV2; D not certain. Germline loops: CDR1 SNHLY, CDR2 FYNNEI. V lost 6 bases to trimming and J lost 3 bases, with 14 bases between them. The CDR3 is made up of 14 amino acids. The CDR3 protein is CASSAPLTDTEAFF. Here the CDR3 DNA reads TGTGCCAGCAGCGCACCCCTCACGGACACTGAAGCTTTCTTT.

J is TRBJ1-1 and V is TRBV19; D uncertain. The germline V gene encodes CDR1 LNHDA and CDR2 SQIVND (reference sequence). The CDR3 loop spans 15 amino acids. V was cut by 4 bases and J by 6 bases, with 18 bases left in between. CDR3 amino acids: CASSTLTTMTPEAFF. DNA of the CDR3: TGTGCCAGTAGTACCTTGACGACCATGACGCCTGAAGCTTTCTTT. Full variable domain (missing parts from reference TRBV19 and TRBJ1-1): DGGITQSPKYLFRKEGQNVTLSCEQNLNHDAMYWYRQDPGQGLRLIYYSQIVNDFQKGDIAEGYSVSREKKESFPLTVTSAQKNPTAFYLCASSTLTTMTPEAFFGQGTRLTVV.

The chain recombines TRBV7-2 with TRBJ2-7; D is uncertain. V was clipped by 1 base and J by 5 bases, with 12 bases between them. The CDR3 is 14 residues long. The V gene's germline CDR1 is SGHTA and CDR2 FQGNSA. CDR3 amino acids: CASSLEISVHEQYF. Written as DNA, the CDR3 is TGTGCCAGCAGCTTAGAGATTTCGGTCCACGAGCAGTACTTC.